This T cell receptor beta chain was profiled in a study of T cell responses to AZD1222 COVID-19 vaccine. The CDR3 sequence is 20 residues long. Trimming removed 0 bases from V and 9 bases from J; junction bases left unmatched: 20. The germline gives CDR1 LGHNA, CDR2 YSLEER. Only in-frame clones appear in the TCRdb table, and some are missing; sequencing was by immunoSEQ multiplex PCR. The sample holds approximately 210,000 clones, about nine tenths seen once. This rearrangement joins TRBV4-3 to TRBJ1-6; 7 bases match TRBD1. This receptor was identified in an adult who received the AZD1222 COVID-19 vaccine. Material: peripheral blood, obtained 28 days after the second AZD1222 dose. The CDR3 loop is CASSQDTHLILTGTSSPLHF. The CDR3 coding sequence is TGCGCCAGCAGCCAAGATACACACTTAATTTTGACAGGGACTTCTTCACCCCTCCACTTT.